The clone carrying this T cell receptor (beta chain) is large within its sample. The sorted Tregs were CD4+CD25+CD127-/low cells. Trimming took 4 bases from V and 9 from J; bases not matched to a gene: 2. Germline CDR1 is LGHDT and CDR2 is YNNKEL (reference sequence). This CDR3 has 13 amino acids. MiXCR, run by TCRdb on the 5' RACE reads, gives a single entry per CDR3 protein. The table shows some 9,200 distinct CDR3 sequences, with 12% to 15% occurring only once. Sequenced input: Tregs sorted from blood. V and J are TRBV3-1 and TRBJ2-1, with 11 bases identical to TRBD2. This TCR was recovered from a female donor with breast cancer. CDR3 coding DNA: TGTGCCAGCAGCCGCGGGACTAGCGGTGAGCAGTTCTTC. This codes for CASSRGTSGEQFF.